This TCR beta chain was obtained from a study of chemoradiotherapy in HPV16-positive cancers. Sequencing was performed with immunoSEQ multiplex PCR; in TCRdb, only in-frame clones are kept and a portion is missing. This sample carries about 53,000 clones, roughly 90% of them seen once, and the ten largest clones take approximately 3.5%. CDR3 length: 15 residues. The germline CDR1 and CDR2 sequences are MNHEY and SVGAGI. V gave up 1 base and J gave up 5 bases, with 11 bases separating them. The sequence came from a human donor with HPV-associated anogenital cancer. Source: blood, taken from a patient who underwent chemoradiotherapy. The J gene is TRBJ2-2, the V gene TRBV6-5; weak D call: TRBD2 (6 bases). The CDR3 DNA is TGTGCCAGCAGTTACTACAGCGGGCGAACCGGGGAGCTGTTTTTT. Translation gives CASSYYSGRTGELFF.